This T cell receptor (beta chain) comes out of a study of blood T cell repertoires in COVID-19. Study-level information: Italy, Spain and the United States were the sources of the convalescent and acute COVID-19 samples. PBMCs, B-cell-depleted T cells, or T cells were the source of the cDNA or gDNA that made up the material.

Original handling: Nucleated cell number was recorded as an estimate derived from reference gene primer amplification. Libraries were prepared by immunoSEQ multiplex PCR; TCRdb keeps only in-frame clonotypes and omits some of them. V and J calls and clone size are as listed in that table; D and trimming were resolved from the DNA. The sample has 100,000 to 150,000 clones, about 89% seen once. The V gene's germline CDR1 is MDHEN and CDR2 SYDVKM. This CDR3 region has 14 residues. V lost 4 bases, J lost 15 bases, and 22 bases lay in between. The chain couples TRBV28 to TRBJ2-1, with D maybe TRBD1 (6 bases). The material sequenced was peripheral blood. This sequence was found in a man aged 45 to 65 with active COVID-19. CDR3 amino acids: CASSSLLTGTIGFF. CDR3 bases: TGTGCCAGCAGTTCTCTCCTCACCGGGACAATCGGGTTCTTC.